The 29 T cell receptor beta chains below were found in one sample sequenced in a study of a mutant IDH1 vaccine in newly diagnosed glioma. Clones were sequenced by immunoSEQ multiplex PCR, and TCRdb holds only the in-frame ones, with some missing. The data hold fewer than 95,000 clones, with approximately 75% observed a single time. Stated time point: week 47, end of study. Doses comprised 300 ug of mutant IDH1 20-mer peptide each, plus topical imiquimod. The antigens these receptors bind are not known. This sample comprised PBMCs, obtained from a glioma patient whose treatment included an IDH1 peptide vaccine. Receptors were obtained from a man aged 40-49 years with glioma.

The V gene is TRBV2, the J gene TRBJ1-4; 9 bases map to TRBD1. The CDR3 contains 16 residues. After removal of 5 bases from V and 5 bases from J, the junction contained 9 bases not matched to a gene. From germline, CDR1 is SNHLY and CDR2 FYNNEI. In DNA form, the CDR3 reads TGTGCCAGCAGTTCTAGCACAGGGGGCCTAAATGAAAAACTGTTTTTT. Translated, it gives CASSSSTGGLNEKLFF.

V gene TRBV19 combines with J gene TRBJ1-3; D uncertain. Germline CDR1 reads LNHDA; CDR2 reads SQIVND (reference sequence). Trimming took 8 bases from V and 1 from J, leaving 6 bases between them. This CDR3 is built from 12 residues. The CDR3 sequence is CASQTSGNTIYF. For the CDR3, the DNA is TGTGCCAGTCAAACTTCTGGAAACACCATATATTTT.

This rearrangement joins TRBV6-6 to TRBJ1-2; D might be TRBD1 (5 bases). Per germline, CDR1 MNHNY and CDR2 SVGAGI (reference sequence). The CDR3 has 14 amino acids. V lost 4 bases and J lost 2, with 11 bases in between. This CDR3 reads CASSSRGENYGYTF. For the CDR3, the DNA is TGTGCCAGCAGTTCTAGAGGGGAAAACTATGGCTACACCTTC.

The genes are TRBV11-3 and TRBJ2-1; no firm D call. The ends were cut back, 2 bases at V and 0 bases at J, with 14 bases in the middle. Germline V gene lookup returns CDR1 SGHNT and CDR2 YENEEA. The CDR3 runs to 17 residues. CDR3 region: CASSLFHISGSYNEQFF. The CDR3 DNA reads TGTGCCAGCAGCTTATTCCATATTTCCGGCTCCTACAATGAGCAGTTCTTC.

The genes are TRBV30 and TRBJ1-5; D is perhaps TRBD1 (5 bases). V lost 5 bases, J lost 3 bases, and 14 bases lay in between. CDR1 and CDR2 from the germline V gene are GTSNPN and SVGIG (reference sequence). The CDR3 is 14 residues long. CDR3: CAWSSQGDNQPQHF. The DNA for the CDR3 is TGTGCCTGGTCCTCCCAGGGAGACAATCAGCCCCAGCATTTT. Using reference TRBV30 and TRBJ1-5 for the parts outside the CDR3, the full variable domain is SQTIHQWPATLVQPVGSPLSLECTVEGTSNPNLYWYRQAAGRGLQLLFYSVGIGQISSEVPQNLSASRPQDRQFILSSKKLLLSDSGFYLCAWSSQGDNQPQHFGDGTRLSIL.

This chain connects TRBV7-2 to TRBJ1-1; D unresolved. The CDR3 has 13 amino acids. Germline V CDR1 and CDR2: SGHTA, FQGNSA. V gave up 5 bases and J gave up 7 bases, with 14 bases separating them. CDR3 residues: CASSAGPRGEAFF. The CDR3, as DNA: TGTGCCAGCAGCGCGGGTCCCCGCGGTGAAGCTTTCTTT.

V and J are TRBV5-5 and TRBJ2-7; D uncertain. This CDR3 has 13 residues. In germline, CDR1 is SGHKS, CDR2 YYEKEE (reference sequence). V shed 3 bases and J shed 0 bases, with 7 bases lying between them. The DNA of the CDR3 is TGTGCCAGCAGCTCCATAGACTCCTACGAGCAGTACTTC. As protein: CASSSIDSYEQYF. Using reference TRBV5-5 and TRBJ2-7 for the parts outside the CDR3, the full variable domain is DAGVTQSPTHLIKTRGQQVTLRCSPISGHKSVSWYQQVLGQGPQFIFQYYEKEERGRGNFPDRFSARQFPNYSSELNVNALLLGDSALYLCASSSIDSYEQYFGPGTRLTVT.

In its sample, this clone was seen a few times. The chain joins TRBV4-3 to TRBJ1-2, with D possibly being TRBD1 (5 bases). The CDR3 is 13 amino acids. The V gene lost 2 bases and the J gene lost 8 bases, with 12 bases spanning the gap. CDR1 is LGHNA and CDR2 is YSLEER in the germline V gene. In nucleotides, the CDR3 is TGCGCCAGCAGCCAACTCCAGGGACTCGGCTACACCTTC. Translation: CASSQLQGLGYTF.

The chain links TRBV5-1 to TRBJ1-5, with TRBD1 matching 9 bases. CDR1 and CDR2 (germline): SGHRS, YFSETQ. V gave up 4 bases and J gave up 4 bases; unmatched junction bases: 6. This CDR3 comprises 15 residues. In nucleotides, the CDR3 is TGCGCCAGCAGCCCTACCGGGACAGGGAATCAGCCCCAGCATTTT. Encoded protein: CASSPTGTGNQPQHF.

The chain uses TRBV7-2 and TRBJ1-2, with D uncertain. Germline V gene data show CDR1 as SGHTA and CDR2 as FQGNSA. CDR3 length equals 15 residues. Trimming took 0 bases from V and 6 from J, leaving 14 bases between them. CDR3 residues: CASSLAGPSGHGYTF. The CDR3 DNA reads TGTGCCAGCAGCTTAGCAGGGCCCTCAGGACATGGCTACACCTTC.

The J gene is TRBJ2-5, the V gene TRBV9, with 9 positions matching TRBD2. V lost 0 bases and J lost 7; bases outside the gene matches: 7. The germline gives CDR1 SGDLS, CDR2 YYNGEE. The CDR3 covers 15 residues. CDR3 bases: TGTGCCAGCAGCGTAGCTCGGACTAGCGAGGCGACCCAGTACTTC. Its protein is CASSVARTSEATQYF. The full variable domain, rest sourced from reference TRBV9 and TRBJ2-5, is DSGVTQTPKHLITATGQRVTLRCSPRSGDLSVYWYQQSLDQGLQFLIQYYNGEERAKGNILERFSAQQFPDLHSELNLSSLELGDSALYFCASSVARTSEATQYFGPGTRLLVL.

The rearrangement uses TRBV6-5 and TRBJ1-2; TRBD1 is a possible D gene (6 bases). Trimming cost V 8 bases and J 2 bases, with 12 bases left between them. Germline CDR1 is MNHEY and CDR2 is SVGAGI. The CDR3 loop spans 13 amino acids. For the CDR3, the DNA is TGTGCCAGCTCCCCGGACAGCAACTATGGCTACACCTTC. As protein: CASSPDSNYGYTF.

A single count supports this clone. The chain joins TRBV7-6 to TRBJ2-6; D perhaps matches TRBD1 (5 bases). Trimming removed 5 bases at V and 0 bases at J, with 14 bases between. The CDR3 length is 17 residues. Looked up from germline, CDR1 is SGHVS and CDR2 is FNYEAQ. The CDR3: CASSQRTLSSGANVLTF. CDR3 in DNA: TGTGCCAGCAGCCAACGGACATTAAGCTCTGGGGCCAACGTCCTGACTTTC.

This sequence joins TRBV18 and TRBJ2-2; no clear D gene. Germline V CDR1 and CDR2: KGHSH, LQKENI. The CDR3 is 13 residues long. V gave up 2 bases and J gave up 5 bases, with 6 bases separating them. The CDR3 coding sequence is TGTGCCAGCTCACCATCGTGGACCGGGGAGCTGTTTTTT. Translation gives CASSPSWTGELFF.

This chain joins TRBV15 and TRBJ1-2; D is uncertain. This CDR3 has 12 residues. Per the germline V gene, CDR1 is LNHNV and CDR2 is YYDKDF (reference sequence). Deletions cut 0 bases from V and 6 bases from J, with 5 bases between. The CDR3 spells CATSRDGDGYTF. CDR3 coding DNA: TGTGCCACCAGCAGAGATGGGGATGGCTACACCTTC.

The chain joins TRBV4-1 to TRBJ1-3; D unresolved. Trimming pared 2 bases from V and 2 bases from J, leaving 10 bases between. The CDR3 runs 15 residues. Germline V lookup: CDR1 MGHRA, CDR2 YSYEKL. CDR3 loop: CASSQPWSAGNTIYF. The CDR3 bases are TGCGCCAGCAGCCAACCTTGGTCCGCTGGAAACACCATATATTTT.

This clone has more than one count but fewer than ten. In DNA, the CDR3 is TGCGCCAGCAGCCAAGATCTTCGGCAGGGGACAACTGGGGCCAACGTCCTGACTTTC. The encoded protein is CASSQDLRQGTTGANVLTF. J is TRBJ2-6 and V is TRBV4-3, with D possibly matching TRBD1 (6 bases). Trimming stripped 0 bases from V and 2 bases from J, with 17 bases between. This CDR3 has 19 residues. Per the germline V gene, CDR1 is LGHNA and CDR2 is YSLEER.

The V call is TRBV10-3, the J call TRBJ2-5; D is unclear. The ends were cut back, 6 bases at V and 4 bases at J, with 6 bases in the middle. The CDR3 runs 11 residues. Germline CDR1 reads ENHRY; CDR2 reads SYGVKD. The CDR3 region is CAISTGETQYF. In DNA form, the CDR3 reads TGTGCCATCAGCACCGGAGAGACCCAGTACTTC.

The chain employs TRBV6-5 and TRBJ1-2; D call uncertain. Germline V lookup: CDR1 MNHEY, CDR2 SVGAGI. The V and J ends lost 0 bases and 7 bases respectively, with 15 bases between them. The CDR3 loop spans 15 amino acids. The CDR3 DNA reads TGTGCCAGCAGTTACTCGCCCCGGATCCTACGTGGCTACACCTTC. The encoded protein is CASSYSPRILRGYTF.

CDR3: CASRTGMNSPLHF. As DNA, the CDR3 is TGTGCCAGCAGGACAGGGATGAATTCACCCCTCCACTTT. The chain links TRBV2 to TRBJ1-6; TRBD1 matches 7 bases. Germline V CDR1 and CDR2: SNHLY, FYNNEI. This CDR3 comprises 13 residues. Trimming took 6 bases from V and 7 from J; bases not matched to a gene: 3.

Only a few counts were recorded for this clone. The V and J genes are TRBV29-1 and TRBJ1-5; no clear D gene. Germline CDR1 reads SQVTM; CDR2 reads ANQGSEA. The CDR3 extends over 12 amino acids. The ends were cut back, 4 bases at V and 4 bases at J, with 8 bases in the middle. The CDR3 region has the DNA TGCAGCGTTGGGTCTAGGAATCAGCCCCAGCATTTT. It translates to CSVGSRNQPQHF.

The chain carries TRBV4-3 and TRBJ2-7; 10 positions match TRBD2. The CDR3 sequence is 17 residues long. CDR1 and CDR2 (germline): LGHNA, YSLEER. V lost 0 bases to trimming and J lost 5 bases; unmatched junction nucleotides: 10. CDR3 in amino acids: CASSQDQKLAGIDEQYF. As DNA, the CDR3 is TGCGCCAGCAGCCAAGATCAGAAACTAGCGGGAATTGACGAGCAGTACTTC.

J is TRBJ1-1 and V is TRBV10-2; D is unclear. The CDR3 spans 14 residues. Germline V lookup: CDR1 WSHSY, CDR2 SAAADI. Trimming took off 2 bases at V and 0 bases at J, with 7 bases between the two ends. The CDR3 coding sequence is TGCGCCAGCAGTGAGCCCGGAATGAACACTGAAGCTTTCTTT. Encoded protein: CASSEPGMNTEAFF.

The CDR3 protein is CASSLSGGRETQYF. The CDR3 coding sequence is TGCGCCAGCAGCTTGAGCGGGGGCCGTGAGACCCAGTACTTC. The gene calls are TRBV5-1 and TRBJ2-5, with 8 bases lining up with TRBD2. CDR1 SGHRS and CDR2 YFSETQ come from the germline V gene. Germline trimming cut 1 base from V and 5 bases from J; bases unmatched to any gene: 4. The CDR3 has 14 amino acids.

The chain is built from TRBV27 and TRBJ2-7, with TRBD1 identical over 7 bases. This CDR3 is 15 amino acids long. The germline V gene encodes CDR1 MNHEY and CDR2 SMNVEV (reference sequence). The trim removed 5 bases at V and 0 bases at J, leaving 7 bases unmatched. CDR3 in amino acids: CASSPNRGSSYEQYF. CDR3 DNA sequence: TGTGCCAGCAGTCCGAACAGGGGCTCCTCCTACGAGCAGTACTTC.

V is TRBV18 and J is TRBJ2-6; 11 bases match TRBD1. Germline values: CDR1 KGHSH, CDR2 LQKENI. CDR3 length: 17 residues. V lost 3 bases and J lost 1; bases outside the gene matches: 2. CDR3 sequence reads: CASSPGQGASGANVLTF. Here the CDR3 DNA reads TGTGCCAGCTCACCCGGACAGGGGGCGTCTGGGGCCAACGTCCTGACTTTC.

As DNA, the CDR3 is TGTGCCAGCTCAAATCAGGGGGGGCCTTCCCCCTACGAGCAGTACTTC. Translated: CASSNQGGPSPYEQYF. V is TRBV18 and J is TRBJ2-7, with D perhaps TRBD1 or TRBD2 (7 bases each). Trimming removed 5 bases at V and 2 bases at J, with 19 bases between. The germline gives CDR1 KGHSH, CDR2 LQKENI. The CDR3 totals 16 residues.

The rearrangement uses TRBV21-1 and TRBJ1-2. TRBV21-1 has pseudogene status. CDR3 length equals 13 residues. The CDR3, as DNA: TGTGCCAGCAGCAAAGGGGAGGGATTAGGCTACACCTTC. Translating gives CASSKGEGLGYTF.

The gene calls are TRBV7-9 and TRBJ2-7; D possibly uses TRBD1 or TRBD2 (6 bases each). Germline V gives CDR1 SEHNR, CDR2 FQNEAQ (reference sequence). CDR3 size: 13 residues. V was cut by 3 bases and J by 5 bases, with 11 bases left in between. The CDR3 reads CASSLGGMHEQYF. The CDR3 DNA sequence: TGTGCCAGCAGCTTGGGGGGCATGCACGAGCAGTACTTC.